This entry concerns a single T cell receptor (beta chain). Its antigen is unknown. This entry is derived from a study of beta chain features in type 1 diabetes. Study background: Summed over all samples, the examined sorted cells came to 95 million to 130 million. Findings of the study overall: Patients with type 1 diabetes showed fewer VDJ junction insertions and more deletions.

Each donor gave one heparinised blood draw averaging around 120 mL. The entirety of the isolated RNA underwent reverse transcription, so expressed TCRB transcripts were sequenced. Sequencing used immunoSEQ multiplex PCR; TCRdb keeps in-frame clones, though not all of them. In the table there are 400,000 to 550,000 clones, approximately 10% of which are singletons. The length of the CDR3 is 15 residues. Trimming took 6 bases from V and 1 from J; bases not matched to a gene: 6. Germline CDR1 and CDR2: ENHRY and SYGVKD. This TCR was sampled from a woman younger than 30 in good health. The chain links TRBV10-3 to TRBJ1-1; 9 bases align to TRBD1. The sample consisted of naive CD4+ T cells from blood. CDR3 amino acids: CAIRRTGESNTEAFF. The CDR3 bases are TGTGCCATCAGAAGGACAGGGGAGTCGAACACTGAAGCTTTCTTT.